This T cell receptor (beta chain) was sequenced during a study of T cells in localized non-small cell lung cancer. To note about this clone: Its antigen is unidentified.

The assay was immunoSEQ multiplex PCR, and TCRdb's table has in-frame clones only and misses some. The table lists some 34,000 clones, around 77% of them singletons. Findings and caveats of the study: Patients showing higher blood T cell density tended to see longer overall survival. A median of roughly 57 clones ranked among the top 100 in tumor appeared in adjacent lung. T cell clonality was highest in uninvolved adjacent lung, above tumor. One tumor region alone was sequenced, and heterogeneity therefore remains possible.

CDR3 length: 15 residues. Trimming cost V 5 bases and J 0 bases, with 14 bases left between them. CDR1 and CDR2 (germline): MDHEN, SYDVKM. This clonotype was sampled from a male donor older than 55 with stage III squamous cell lung carcinoma. The rearrangement links TRBV28 to TRBJ2-7, with a tentative D call TRBD1 (6 bases). The sample here was peripheral blood, taken before any cancer treatment. This CDR3 reads CASSITGMSSYEQYF. CDR3 DNA: TGTGCCAGCAGTATTACAGGGATGAGCTCCTACGAGCAGTACTTC.